One and the same sample provided the 27 T cell receptor beta chains below, sequenced in a study of blood T cell repertoires in COVID-19. The repertoire was sequenced with immunoSEQ multiplex PCR; TCRdb's copy has only in-frame clones and lacks some. The sample consists of 120,000 to 150,000 clones, roughly 84% of them appearing once. Sequencing was carried out using PBMCs or T cells enriched from blood (not recorded which). These receptors all stem from a woman between 45 and 60 years old who had been exposed to COVID-19.

This clone was seen just once. The chain couples TRBV29-1 to TRBJ1-4; 7 bases fit TRBD1. CDR1 and CDR2 (germline): SQVTM, ANQGSEA. Trimming cost V 8 bases and J 3 bases; bases outside gene matches: 6. The CDR3 is 13 residues long. This CDR3 is CSFSTGPNEKLFF. The DNA for the CDR3 is TGCAGCTTTTCGACAGGGCCTAATGAAAAACTGTTTTTT.

V gene TRBV6-1 combines with J gene TRBJ2-7; 8 bases map to TRBD2. There are 15 residues in the CDR3. Germline V gene sequence: CDR1 MNHNS, CDR2 SASEGT. V lost 0 bases to trimming and J lost 2 bases; unmatched junction nucleotides: 3. The CDR3 coding sequence is TGTGCCAGCAGTGAAGCGTGGCGGGGGGCCTACGAGCAGTACTTC. Protein product: CASSEAWRGAYEQYF.

V gene TRBV7-2 combines with J gene TRBJ2-2; 7 nucleotides line up with TRBD1. V lost 5 bases to trimming and J lost 3 bases; unmatched junction nucleotides: 6. Germline V CDR1 and CDR2: SGHTA, FQGNSA. The CDR3 contains 15 residues. CDR3 nucleotides: TGTGCCAGCAGCCCCCGACAGGGCTACACCGGGGAGCTGTTTTTT. It is translated as CASSPRQGYTGELFF.

V usage is TRBV12-3 or TRBV12-4 and J usage is TRBJ1-3, with D unclear. The CDR3 consists of 12 residues. The V and J ends lost 6 bases and 4 bases respectively, with 7 bases between them. CDR3 in amino acids: CASSLFGNTIYF. As DNA, the CDR3 is TGTGCCAGCAGCCTTTTCGGAAACACCATATATTTT.

This clone has just a few counts. V gene TRBV10-3 combines with J gene TRBJ2-1; the match to TRBD2 covers 11 bases. This CDR3 region has 18 residues. V lost 11 bases and J lost 0; bases outside the gene matches: 15. Germline V lookup: CDR1 ENHRY, CDR2 SYGVKD. CDR3 in DNA: TGTGCCTCCACCAGGCGTCTAGCGGGGGGAAGCTCCTACAATGAGCAGTTCTTC. Translating it yields CASTRRLAGGSSYNEQFF.

This chain links TRBV12-3 or TRBV12-4 with TRBJ1-2, with D maybe TRBD1 (5 bases). V was trimmed by 8 bases and J by 6 bases, leaving 13 bases between them. The CDR3 contains 12 residues. This chain's CDR3 is CASRRGMDGYTF. DNA of the CDR3: TGTGCCAGCCGAAGGGGCATGGATGGCTACACCTTC.

The chain carries TRBV2 and TRBJ1-2, with TRBD1 identical over 7 bases. The CDR3 spans 15 residues. The V segment lost 3 bases and the J segment 3 bases; nucleotides outside the gene matches: 7. CDR1 and CDR2 from the germline V gene are SNHLY and FYNNEI. The CDR3 coding sequence is TGTGCCAGCAGTGAGTCAAGGGGGCAATACTATGGCTACACCTTC. Amino acids: CASSESRGQYYGYTF.

The rearrangement joins TRBV19 to TRBJ1-1; TRBD1 is a possible D gene (6 bases). The CDR3 runs to 15 residues. Germline CDR1 is LNHDA and CDR2 is SQIVND (reference sequence). Between the trimmed V and J ends, which lost 5 bases and 10 bases, there was a span of 23 bases. CDR3 in amino acids: CASSPTSRDTLRAFF. The DNA of the CDR3 is TGTGCCAGTAGTCCGACCTCCCGGGACACCTTGAGAGCTTTCTTT.

The chain couples TRBV6-1 to TRBJ2-1; the D is unclear. V was shortened by 0 bases and J by 5 bases, with 11 bases between the two germline ends. The CDR3 runs 15 residues. Germline V gene lookup returns CDR1 MNHNS and CDR2 SASEGT. The CDR3 here is CASSEAQRSNNEQFF. The CDR3 DNA reads TGTGCCAGCAGTGAAGCCCAGCGAAGTAACAATGAGCAGTTCTTC.

The sample holds a few counts of this clone. This chain uses TRBV9 with TRBJ2-1; the match to TRBD2 covers 9 bases. CDR1 SGDLS and CDR2 YYNGEE come from the germline V gene. The junction had 7 bases not matched to a gene; V was cut back by 3 bases and J by 6 bases. The length of the CDR3 is 15 residues. CDR3 sequence reads: CASSATLAGFNEQFF. The CDR3 DNA follows: TGTGCCAGCAGCGCTACACTAGCGGGCTTCAATGAGCAGTTCTTC.

This chain uses TRBV6-6 with TRBJ2-1; 11 nucleotides align to TRBD2. Germline trimming cut 6 bases from V and 4 bases from J; bases unmatched to any gene: 5. The CDR3 sequence is 15 residues long. Germline CDR1 reads MNHNY; CDR2 reads SVGAGI (reference sequence). CDR3 amino acids: CASRLTSGSYNEQFF. The CDR3 DNA reads as TGTGCCAGCAGATTAACTAGCGGGAGTTACAATGAGCAGTTCTTC.

This chain connects TRBV7-8 to TRBJ1-4; 7 positions match TRBD1. In germline, CDR1 is SGHVS, CDR2 FQNEAQ. The CDR3 loop spans 15 amino acids. Losses at the gene ends were 5 bases for V and 5 bases for J; bases not matched to a gene: 8. CDR3 sequence: CASSPQGWGNEKLFF. In DNA form, the CDR3 reads TGTGCCAGCAGCCCACAGGGGTGGGGGAATGAAAAACTGTTTTTT. Supplemented by reference TRBV7-8 and TRBJ1-4, the full variable domain reads GAGVSQSPRYKVAKRGQDVALRCDPISGHVSLFWYQQALGQGPEFLTYFQNEAQLDKSGLPSDRFFAERPEGSVSTLKIQRTQQEDSAVYLCASSPQGWGNEKLFFGSGTQLSVL.

The genes are TRBV29-1 and TRBJ2-1; D might be TRBD1 (5 bases). Germline CDR1 SQVTM, CDR2 ANQGSEA. The CDR3 length is 13 residues. The V gene lost 4 bases and the J gene lost 1 base, with 8 bases spanning the gap. CDR3 bases: TGCAGCGTTGCCAGGGTTTCCTACAATGAGCAGTTCTTC. Residues: CSVARVSYNEQFF.

The rearrangement joins TRBV7-2 to TRBJ1-2; 7 bases are a match to TRBD1. Germline values: CDR1 SGHTA, CDR2 FQGNSA. V shed 4 bases and J 8 bases; nucleotides not matched to a gene: 10. This CDR3 comprises 14 residues. CDR3 sequence (DNA): TGTGCCAGCAGCTCTGGACAGATAGGGGGCGGCTACACCTTC. Translated: CASSSGQIGGGYTF.

The chain is built from TRBV10-3 and TRBJ1-1, with 9 bases fitting TRBD1. This CDR3 comprises 12 residues. Losses at the gene ends were 10 bases for V and 5 bases for J; bases not matched to a gene: 5. Germline values: CDR1 ENHRY, CDR2 SYGVKD. CDR3 residues: CATRQGETEAFF. The CDR3 coding sequence is TGTGCCACCAGACAGGGGGAGACTGAAGCTTTCTTT.

The genes are TRBV9 and TRBJ2-1; 7 bases line up with TRBD2. V shed 3 bases, J shed 4 bases, and the junction held 10 bases outside the gene matches. CDR1 is SGDLS and CDR2 is YYNGEE in the germline V gene. This CDR3 contains 16 residues. The DNA for the CDR3 is TGTGCCAGCAGCGCCGCGGGGCGGGGGTCTTACAATGAGCAGTTCTTC. Residues: CASSAAGRGSYNEQFF.

The V and J genes are TRBV7-2 and TRBJ2-3; 10 bases match TRBD2. CDR1 is SGHTA and CDR2 is FQGNSA in the germline V gene. V lost 6 bases, J lost 4 bases, and 7 bases stayed unmatched. This CDR3 comprises 15 residues. The DNA for the CDR3 is TGTGCCAGCAGTCTTCTAGCGGGAGTTGCAGATACGCAGTATTTT. The encoded protein is CASSLLAGVADTQYF.

The chain combines TRBV10-2 with TRBJ2-1; TRBD2 matches at 14 bases. Germline V lookup: CDR1 WSHSY, CDR2 SAAADI. The junction had 8 bases not matched to a gene; V was cut back by 7 bases and J by 0 bases. The CDR3 totals 18 residues. CDR3 sequence: CASKTSGGVFSSYNEQFF. The CDR3 DNA is TGCGCCAGCAAGACTAGCGGGGGGGTTTTTAGCTCCTACAATGAGCAGTTCTTC.

The rearrangement uses TRBV19 and TRBJ1-1; TRBD1 matches at 8 bases. Unmatched junction bases numbered 7, after V lost 5 bases and J lost 2 bases. CDR3 length: 15 amino acids. Germline CDR1 reads LNHDA; CDR2 reads SQIVND (reference sequence). CDR3 DNA sequence: TGTGCCAGTAGTGCTCGGACAGGGCGAAACACTGAAGCTTTCTTT. It translates to CASSARTGRNTEAFF.

This clone was observed once. The genes are TRBV15 and TRBJ2-7, with D perhaps TRBD1 (6 bases). This CDR3 has 14 residues. V lost 5 bases and J lost 3, with 14 bases in between. CDR1 and CDR2 (germline): LNHNV, YYDKDF (reference sequence). The CDR3 here is CATSPKGRGYEQYF. The CDR3 nucleotides are TGTGCCACCAGCCCGAAGGGCAGGGGCTACGAGCAGTACTTC.

The chain joins TRBV7-2 to TRBJ2-3; possible D gene TRBD2, 5 bases. Per the germline V gene, CDR1 is SGHTA and CDR2 is FQGNSA. V was pared by 5 bases and J by 7 bases, with 13 bases between. The CDR3 length is 13 residues. The CDR3 sequence: CASSLEDSYTQYF. For the CDR3, the DNA is TGTGCCAGCAGCCTCGAGGACTCTTATACGCAGTATTTT.

The genes are TRBV5-5 and TRBJ2-1; 15 bases map to TRBD2. The CDR3 spans 17 residues. The ends lost 4 bases at V and 4 bases at J; junction bases unmatched: 6. The germline gives CDR1 SGHKS, CDR2 YYEKEE (reference sequence). CDR3 coding DNA: TGTGCCAGCAGCGGTGGACTAGCGGGAGGGACGTACAATGAGCAGTTCTTC. Residues: CASSGGLAGGTYNEQFF. Full variable domain (remainder filled in from reference TRBV5-5 and TRBJ2-1): DAGVTQSPTHLIKTRGQQVTLRCSPISGHKSVSWYQQVLGQGPQFIFQYYEKEERGRGNFPDRFSARQFPNYSSELNVNALLLGDSALYLCASSGGLAGGTYNEQFFGPGTRLTVL.

The table lists this clone with a few counts. V usage is TRBV5-6 and J usage is TRBJ2-7; 9 nucleotides align to TRBD1. Unmatched junction bases numbered 7, after V lost 4 bases and J lost 5 bases. CDR3 length: 14 amino acids. Per germline, CDR1 SGHDT and CDR2 YYEEEE. The CDR3 loop is CASSRDRVGHEQYF. In DNA form, the CDR3 reads TGTGCCAGCAGCAGGGACAGGGTGGGTCACGAGCAGTACTTC.

The chain's CDR3 is CASSPGVQQGNEKLFF. The CDR3, as DNA: TGTGCCAGCAGCCCAGGGGTACAGCAAGGAAATGAAAAACTGTTTTTT. V usage is TRBV7-9 and J usage is TRBJ1-4; a weak D match, TRBD1 (6 bases). Germline loops: CDR1 SEHNR, CDR2 FQNEAQ (reference sequence). Trimming shortened V by 5 bases and J by 5 bases, and 18 bases separated the two germline ends. The CDR3 is 16 amino acids.

This clone was counted once. The V gene is TRBV18, the J gene TRBJ2-3, with 10 bases fitting TRBD2. The ends lost 3 bases at V and 6 bases at J; junction bases unmatched: 12. CDR3 length: 17 amino acids. Germline V lookup: CDR1 KGHSH, CDR2 LQKENI. The CDR3 loop reads CASSPLAGGPPRDTQYF. CDR3 bases: TGTGCCAGCTCACCGTTAGCGGGAGGCCCCCCCCGGGATACGCAGTATTTT. Based on the CDR3 plus reference TRBV18 and TRBJ2-3, the full variable domain is NAGVMQNPRHLVRRRGQEARLRCSPMKGHSHVYWYRQLPEEGLKFMVYLQKENIIDESGMPKERFSAEFPKEGPSILRIQQVVRGDSAAYFCASSPLAGGPPRDTQYFGPGTRLTVL.

The V gene is TRBV30, the J gene TRBJ1-5, with a tentative D call TRBD1 (6 bases). Germline V gene lookup returns CDR1 GTSNPN and CDR2 SVGIG (reference sequence). The CDR3 consists of 12 residues. Trimming removed 5 bases at V and 4 bases at J, with 9 bases between. The CDR3 sequence is CAWGQGNQPQHF. The CDR3 bases are TGTGCCTGGGGGCAGGGGAATCAGCCCCAGCATTTT.

The chain recombines TRBV27 with TRBJ2-3; a weak D match, TRBD2 (5 bases). V shed 5 bases and J shed 3 bases, with 18 bases lying between them. Germline V CDR1 and CDR2: MNHEY, SMNVEV (reference sequence). The CDR3 consists of 16 residues. CDR3 bases: TGTGCCAGCAGTCTCACCCTCGGGGATCTAACAGATACGCAGTATTTT. Amino acid sequence: CASSLTLGDLTDTQYF.